The 24 T cell receptor beta chains in this list originate from one sample, sequenced in a study of spatial heterogeneity in lung cancer (dated by TCRdb to about 2019). This sample's time point label indicates: blood at routine non-recurrence follow-up after resection. Library preparation was by 5' RACE. The instrument was a NextSeq 500. TCRdb's own reprocessing of the public reads used fastp at Q25 and MiXCR and kept productive beta chains. Here each entry gathers all rows of one CDR3 protein and keeps the most common genes and DNA. This sample gives some 10,000 distinct CDR3 sequences in total; about a fifth of them show up just once. The ten largest clonotypes hold around 47% of the sample. The sample here was PBMCs, taken at follow-up. Receptors originate from a male donor with early-stage non-small cell lung cancer.

In its sample, this clonotype was seen many times. This chain uses TRBV6-5 with TRBJ2-7; 7 bases align to TRBD1. The CDR3 covers 15 residues. CDR1 MNHEY and CDR2 SVGAGI come from the germline V gene. Trimming at V came to 2 bases and at J to 4 bases, leaving 8 bases not matched to a gene. The CDR3 spells CASSYQQGGRYEQYF. Written as DNA, the CDR3 is TGTGCCAGCAGTTACCAACAAGGGGGCAGGTACGAGCAGTACTTC.

This clonotype was counted a few times. The chain is built from TRBV7-9 and TRBJ1-1, with 12 bases aligning to TRBD1. The germline V gene encodes CDR1 SEHNR and CDR2 FQNEAQ (reference sequence). This CDR3 is built from 17 residues. The V gene end was trimmed by 5 bases and the J gene end by 0 bases; junction bases not matched to a gene: 7. The CDR3 loop is CASSRGTGGELNTEAFF. Written as DNA, the CDR3 is TGTGCCAGCAGCCGCGGGACAGGGGGCGAGTTGAACACTGAAGCTTTCTTT.

The rearrangement joins TRBV7-9 to TRBJ2-3; a possible D gene is TRBD2 (6 bases). CDR1 is SEHNR and CDR2 is FQNEAQ in the germline V gene (reference sequence). Deletions cut 5 bases from V and 0 bases from J, with 12 bases between. This CDR3 region has 15 residues. CDR3 residues: CASSPRRVSTDTQYF. The CDR3 DNA follows: TGTGCCAGCAGCCCCAGGAGGGTTAGCACAGATACGCAGTATTTT.

The CDR3 loop reads CSAYTDGGSYEQYF. CDR3 sequence (DNA): TGCAGTGCTTATACGGACGGTGGGTCCTACGAGCAGTACTTC. V usage is TRBV20-1 and J usage is TRBJ2-7, with unresolved D. The CDR3 has 14 amino acids. Trimming cost V 5 bases and J 1 base, with 15 bases left between them. The V gene's germline CDR1 is DFQATT and CDR2 SNEGSKA (reference sequence).

There are many counts of this clonotype. The chain uses TRBV12-3 or TRBV12-4 and TRBJ1-6; TRBD1 matches at 7 bases. V was pared by 6 bases and J by 5 bases, with 4 bases of the junction left unmatched. The CDR3 is made up of 14 amino acids. The CDR3 nucleotides read TGTGCCAGCAGCATACAGGGGAATAATTCACCCCTCCACTTT. Protein product: CASSIQGNNSPLHF.

This clonotype was observed at least ten times. This chain connects TRBV5-1 to TRBJ2-7; D remains ambiguous. The CDR3 contains 15 residues. Looked up from germline, CDR1 is SGHRS and CDR2 is YFSETQ. V was shortened by 5 bases and J by 2 bases, with 17 bases between the two germline ends. In nucleotides, the CDR3 is TGCGCCAGCAGTTTTGGGCGAGAGGACCCCTACGAGCAGTACTTC. This gives the protein CASSFGREDPYEQYF.

This clonotype has at least ten counts. The chain combines TRBV29-1 with TRBJ2-6; D is uncertain. The V gene lost 6 bases and the J gene lost 0 bases, with 6 bases spanning the gap. Germline CDR1 and CDR2: SQVTM and ANQGSEA. The CDR3 contains 13 residues. The CDR3 region has the DNA TGCAGCGTCTACTTCTCTGGGGCCAACGTCCTGACTTTC. It encodes CSVYFSGANVLTF.

In its sample, this clonotype was seen a few times. This chain links TRBV10-3 with TRBJ2-7; D is possibly TRBD2 (5 bases). The ends were cut back, 0 bases at V and 7 bases at J, with 10 bases in the middle. The CDR3 extends over 13 amino acids. Germline assignment: CDR1 ENHRY and CDR2 SYGVKD. CDR3 DNA: TGTGCCATCAGTGAGTCGGGAGTGGGGGAGCAGTACTTC. This encodes CAISESGVGEQYF.

The V and J genes are TRBV20-1 and TRBJ2-2, with 10 positions matching TRBD2. From germline, CDR1 is DFQATT and CDR2 SNEGSKA (reference sequence). The CDR3 consists of 16 residues. The V and J ends lost 3 bases and 6 bases, in that order; junction bases with no gene match: 10. The CDR3 sequence: CSARASGSMIAGELFF. The DNA for the CDR3 is TGCAGTGCTAGGGCTAGCGGGAGCATGATCGCCGGGGAGCTGTTTTTT.

This clonotype showed up just a few times. V and J are TRBV7-2 and TRBJ2-7; D might be TRBD1 or TRBD2, each matching 5 bases. Trimming removed 3 bases at V and 1 base at J, with 13 bases between. This CDR3 has 15 amino acids. CDR1 and CDR2 (germline): SGHTA, FQGNSA. CDR3 region: CASSLGQGVSYEQYF. The CDR3 bases are TGTGCCAGCAGCTTGGGTCAGGGAGTATCCTACGAGCAGTACTTC.

V is TRBV29-1 and J is TRBJ2-3, with D maybe TRBD1 (5 bases). The germline CDR1 and CDR2 sequences are SQVTM and ANQGSEA. The CDR3 sequence is 10 residues long. Trimming stripped 2 bases from V and 13 bases from J, with 10 bases between. The CDR3 region is CSVEQGGKYF. The CDR3 DNA reads as TGCAGCGTTGAACAGGGTGGAAAGTATTTT.

Notes on this clonotype: A single base separates this from a much larger clone, so it may be a read error. CDR3 in DNA: TGTGCCTCCGCTAGTCCTGGCTACGGCACAGATACGCAGTATTTT. This codes for CASASPGYGTDTQYF. The chain has TRBV24-1 and TRBJ2-3, with no clear D. CDR1 is KGHDR, CDR2 SFDVKD, per germline. V dropped 12 bases and J dropped 1 base, with 19 bases sitting between them. This CDR3 contains 15 residues.

The chain employs TRBV7-9 and TRBJ2-5; 7 nucleotides match TRBD1. Germline-derived CDR1 and CDR2 are SEHNR and FQNEAQ (reference sequence). CDR3 length: 15 residues. V was pared by 5 bases and J by 5 bases, with 11 bases of the junction left unmatched. CDR3: CASSPRQGLGETQYF. The CDR3 nucleotides are TGTGCCAGCAGCCCGCGACAGGGTTTGGGGGAGACCCAGTACTTC.

In this sample, this clonotype turned up many times. V usage is TRBV3-1 and J usage is TRBJ1-2; D gene unclear. This CDR3 is built from 14 residues. Germline assignment: CDR1 LGHDT and CDR2 YNNKEL (reference sequence). The V end lost 1 base, the J end lost 3 bases, and 9 bases lay between the germline ends. The DNA of the CDR3 is TGTGCCAGCAGCCAAGGAGGGCTGGACTATGGCTACACCTTC. Encoded protein: CASSQGGLDYGYTF.

The chain couples TRBV20-1 to TRBJ2-4; D is uncertain. The CDR3 has 15 amino acids. CDR1 and CDR2 (germline): DFQATT, SNEGSKA (reference sequence). Trimming removed 7 bases from V and 1 base from J, with 17 bases in between. The CDR3 reads CSGRSDPEAKNIQYF. The CDR3 DNA sequence: TGCAGTGGCAGATCGGATCCGGAGGCCAAAAACATTCAGTACTTC.

This clonotype was counted many times. The chain combines TRBV2 with TRBJ1-2; D may be TRBD1 (6 bases). V was clipped by 9 bases and J by 9 bases, with 23 bases between them. This CDR3 spans 14 amino acids. Germline V gene sequence: CDR1 SNHLY, CDR2 FYNNEI. The CDR3 loop reads CARRGNGLRIRYTF. In DNA form, the CDR3 reads TGTGCCAGAAGGGGGAATGGGTTACGGATCCGCTACACCTTC. Full variable domain (remainder filled in from reference TRBV2 and TRBJ1-2): EPEVTQTPSHQVTQMGQEVILRCVPISNHLYFYWYRQILGQKVEFLVSFYNNEISEKSEIFDDQFSVERPDGSNFTLKIRSTKLEDSAMYFCARRGNGLRIRYTFGSGTRLTVV.

The genes are TRBV29-1 and TRBJ1-2; 7 nucleotides match TRBD1. CDR3 length: 12 amino acids. Germline-derived CDR1 and CDR2 are SQVTM and ANQGSEA. Germline trimming cut 6 bases from V and 4 bases from J; bases unmatched to any gene: 5. The CDR3 loop reads CSVPQGTYGYTF. For the CDR3, the DNA is TGCAGCGTGCCACAGGGGACCTATGGCTACACCTTC.

This clonotype has ten or more counts. This chain links TRBV11-2 with TRBJ1-6; D is perhaps TRBD1 (5 bases). Germline loops: CDR1 SGHAT, CDR2 FQNNGV. The CDR3 runs to 15 residues. Deletions cut 6 bases from V and 7 bases from J, with 16 bases between. CDR3: CASRTGLGTNSPLHF. The CDR3 nucleotides read TGTGCCAGCAGGACCGGCTTGGGGACGAATTCACCCCTCCACTTT.

The chain carries TRBV7-8 and TRBJ1-1, with D unresolved. Trimming shortened V by 5 bases and J by 0 bases, and 4 bases separated the two germline ends. The length of the CDR3 is 12 residues. The germline V gene has CDR1 SGHVS and CDR2 FQNEAQ. The CDR3 protein is CASSGMNTEAFF. The CDR3 region has the DNA TGTGCCAGCAGCGGCATGAACACTGAAGCTTTCTTT.

By share, this clonotype counts as medium-sized. The chain links TRBV29-1 to TRBJ1-2, with D uncertain. Germline loops: CDR1 SQVTM, CDR2 ANQGSEA. V was cut by 3 bases and J by 6 bases, with 14 bases left in between. The length of the CDR3 is 13 residues. The CDR3: CSVDSAARDGYTF. CDR3 DNA: TGCAGCGTTGATTCGGCAGCCCGTGATGGCTACACCTTC.

This clonotype appeared many times. The chain combines TRBV25-1 with TRBJ2-5; 8 bases line up with TRBD1. Looked up from germline, CDR1 is MGHDK and CDR2 is SYGVNS. V shed 4 bases and J 5 bases; nucleotides not matched to a gene: 9. This CDR3 contains 15 residues. CDR3 sequence reads: CASSAQGARGETQYF. In nucleotides, the CDR3 is TGTGCCAGCAGTGCCCAGGGGGCGCGTGGGGAGACCCAGTACTTC.

This clonotype was counted at least ten times. The chain is built from TRBV9 and TRBJ1-2; 8 bases line up with TRBD1. The CDR3 extends over 14 amino acids. Germline trimming cut 0 bases from V and 2 bases from J; bases unmatched to any gene: 0. The germline gives CDR1 SGDLS, CDR2 YYNGEE. The CDR3 is CASSVGQGNYGYTF. DNA for the CDR3: TGTGCCAGCAGCGTAGGACAGGGGAACTATGGCTACACCTTC.

In this sample, this clonotype turned up many times. V is TRBV7-6 and J is TRBJ1-1, with D possibly matching TRBD1 (6 bases). This CDR3 has 11 amino acids. V lost 5 bases and J 13 bases, leaving 14 bases between the germline ends. Germline V gene sequence: CDR1 SGHVS, CDR2 FNYEAQ. The CDR3 bases are TGTGCCAGCAGCGCTAGGACAGTCTTTTTCTTT. Translation: CASSARTVFFF. The entire variable domain, with the rest obtained from reference TRBV7-6 and TRBJ1-1, is as follows: GAGVSQSPRYKVTKRGQDVALRCDPISGHVSLYWYRQALGQGPEFLTYFNYEAQQDKSGLPNDRFSAERPEGSISTLTIQRTEQRDSAMYRCASSARTVFFFGQGTRLTVV.

The chain links TRBV12-3 or TRBV12-4 to TRBJ2-2; 8 bases map to TRBD2. The CDR3 is made up of 15 amino acids. V was pared by 11 bases and J by 4 bases, with 12 bases of the junction left unmatched. Here the CDR3 reads CAGLGGGTVTGELFF. CDR3 bases: TGTGCCGGCCTTGGCGGGGGGACGGTCACCGGGGAGCTGTTTTTT.